A selection of T cell receptor beta chains follows, all from one sample in a study of cytomegalovirus exposure and HLA in healthy donors. Data came from immunoSEQ multiplex PCR; TCRdb stores just in-frame clones and leaves some out. The repertoire includes about 120,000 clones, roughly 70% of them detected once, and 4% sits in the top ten. Sequenced sample: PBMCs. The source is a middle-aged man in good health and CMV-seropositive. Each CDR3 is given with its conserved first and last residue. The order of the fields is J gene, V gene, CDR3 protein.

TRBJ2-5 TRBV5-1 CASSSLWSGTRQETQYF
TRBJ1-1 TRBV5-1 CASSLRKGDTEAFF
TRBJ2-2 TRBV29-1 CSVPATAGVNTGELFF
TRBJ1-1 TRBV7-6 CASSLGRGAPTEAFF
TRBJ2-7 TRBV20-1 CSATLTKEQYF
TRBJ1-6 TRBV27 CASSLRERYNSPLHF
TRBJ2-7 TRBV27 CASSSRDRGNYEQYF
TRBJ1-1 TRBV5-1 CASSKDLRAEAFF
TRBJ2-1 TRBV5-1 CASRDGRDSEQFF
TRBJ1-6 TRBV27 CASSSTNPPIHSPLHF
TRBJ2-1 TRBV25-1 CASRDWRDEQFF
TRBJ2-5 TRBV7-9 CASSLGPLSGPSPETQYF
TRBJ2-7 TRBV5-1 CASSSNRGQEYEQYF
TRBJ1-2 TRBV18 CASSPLSVRPDGYTF
TRBJ1-4 TRBV7-7 CASSPGPNEKLFF
TRBJ2-6 TRBV4-3 CASSPTIPASGANVLTF
TRBJ2-4 TRBV6-5 CASSSLSQSAKNIQYF